This is a list of T cell receptor beta chains from one sample in a study of cytomegalovirus exposure and HLA in healthy donors. Repertoires were generated with immunoSEQ multiplex PCR, while TCRdb's copy carries only in-frame clones and drops some. The table has under 200,000 clones, approximately 67% seen once; the top ten hold roughly 4.1%. Sequences were obtained from PBMCs. The receptors shown here come from a woman aged 18-29 years in good health and CMV-seropositive. The CDR3 runs from the conserved cysteine through the conserved F or W.

V gene: TRBV5-1; CDR3 protein: CASSLGSGKETQYF
V gene: TRBV4-1; CDR3 protein: CASSQVRGDYGYTF
V gene: TRBV27; CDR3 protein: CASSWTGADEQYF
V gene: TRBV27; CDR3 protein: CASSYRGVYHEQYF
V gene: TRBV5-1; CDR3 protein: CASSSNPGSPLHF
V gene: TRBV7-3; CDR3 protein: CASSFTTSGEQYF
V gene: TRBV6-5; CDR3 protein: CASSQQGSQQYF
V gene: TRBV2; CDR3 protein: CASQEGRAPSGSQHF
V gene: TRBV2; CDR3 protein: CASSVASGLNEQFF
V gene: TRBV18; CDR3 protein: CASSPPTIAEQFF
V gene: TRBV25-1; CDR3 protein: CASSLQGNQPQHF
V gene: TRBV2; CDR3 protein: CASSAAGGLYNEQFF
V gene: TRBV4-1; CDR3 protein: CASSQQGDYGYTF
V gene: TRBV25-1; CDR3 protein: CASSEYLLYEQYF
V gene: TRBV25-1; CDR3 protein: CATEGTFRAHEQYF
V gene: TRBV6-5; CDR3 protein: CASSYTNRGKGGYTF
V gene: TRBV5-4; CDR3 protein: CASSSDPRRGLGNTIYF
V gene: TRBV19; CDR3 protein: CASRQRGLISYEQYF
V gene: TRBV9; CDR3 protein: CASSVRGAPDTQYF
V gene: TRBV19; CDR3 protein: CASSTLAGVIYEQYF
V gene: TRBV5-6; CDR3 protein: CASSLVSGGRETQYF
V gene: TRBV5-1; CDR3 protein: CASSLGDSLKSQPQHF
V gene: TRBV18; CDR3 protein: CASSQYTGDEQYF
V gene: TRBV11-2; CDR3 protein: CASTLNVGGPETQYF
V gene: TRBV11-2; CDR3 protein: CASSLTGTSGRHEQYF
V gene: TRBV18; CDR3 protein: CASSPSNIQYF
V gene: TRBV6-5; CDR3 protein: CASRPGENIEAFF
V gene: TRBV4-1; CDR3 protein: CASSHTELNTEAFF
V gene: TRBV10-1; CDR3 protein: CASSEFGIAGSYEQYF
V gene: TRBV7-2; CDR3 protein: CASSFQSGEETQYF
V gene: TRBV7-7; CDR3 protein: CASSLAGPGGTQYF
V gene: TRBV29-1; CDR3 protein: CSVGMAGGKETQYF
V gene: TRBV28; CDR3 protein: CASSLSDRANTIYF
V gene: TRBV5-1; CDR3 protein: CASSVHPDKSDTQYF
V gene: TRBV5-4; CDR3 protein: CASSPEFQETQYF
V gene: TRBV4-1; CDR3 protein: CASSQEEGVGTEAFF
V gene: TRBV30; CDR3 protein: CAWSVRGGYTEAFF
V gene: TRBV20-1; CDR3 protein: CSAPRGYGYTF
V gene: TRBV7-3; CDR3 protein: CASSQTGFTGELFF
V gene: TRBV2; CDR3 protein: CASNKLGSTDTQYF
V gene: TRBV10-3; CDR3 protein: CAISKGQGEETQYF
V gene: TRBV11-2; CDR3 protein: CASSLLGRGVWNTEAFF
V gene: TRBV28; CDR3 protein: CASEVGQKTGELFF
V gene: TRBV5-1; CDR3 protein: CASSSLAGSSYEQYF